This entry lists 7 T cell receptor beta chains sequenced from one sample in a study of PD-L1 blockade in urothelial cancer. Profiling relied on immunoSEQ multiplex PCR, and the TCRdb table lists in-frame clones only, not all of them. The sample gives around 130,000 clones, roughly 84% of which show up once; 2.5% to 4% is in the top ten. Time point indicated: pretreatment peripheral blood. The sequences come from PBMCs, collected around atezolizumab (anti-PD-L1) treatment. These receptors all stem from a man in his forties or fifties with urothelial cancer.

The rearrangement joins TRBV5-4 to TRBJ2-3; TRBD2 agrees at 7 bases. This CDR3 is built from 15 residues. The V gene end was trimmed by 10 bases and the J gene end by 4 bases; junction bases not matched to a gene: 15. CDR1 SGHNT and CDR2 YYREEE come from the germline V gene (reference sequence). The DNA for the CDR3 is TGTGCCTTCCAGATGGGGTTTGGGGGGGCAGATACGCAGTATTTT. Its protein is CAFQMGFGGADTQYF.

The V and J genes are TRBV28 and TRBJ2-6; 7 bases agree with TRBD1. Germline V lookup: CDR1 MDHEN, CDR2 SYDVKM. The CDR3 sequence is 19 residues long. V trimming: 2 bases; J trimming: 1 base; junction bases outside the gene matches: 11. In DNA, the CDR3 is TGTGCCAGCAGTTTAACGCTCGTGGACAGGTGGTCTGGGGCCAACGTCCTGACTTTC. The encoded protein is CASSLTLVDRWSGANVLTF.

CDR3 nucleotides: TGTGCCAGCAGCCCCCAGGCAACCGCCTACGACGAGCAGTACTTC. This encodes CASSPQATAYDEQYF. The V gene is TRBV9, the J gene TRBJ2-7; unclear D gene. The CDR3 totals 15 residues. Trimming shortened V by 4 bases and J by 5 bases, and 19 bases separated the two germline ends. In germline, CDR1 is SGDLS, CDR2 YYNGEE.

This chain uses TRBV6-5 with TRBJ2-1, with D possibly matching TRBD1 (6 bases). V lost 6 bases and J 12 bases, leaving 15 bases between the germline ends. The CDR3 contains 12 residues. The V gene's germline CDR1 is MNHEY and CDR2 SVGAGI. In nucleotides, the CDR3 is TGTGCCAGCAGGGCAGGGGCCCGGGGGCAGTTCTTC. Translated: CASRAGARGQFF.

This clone was seen ten or more times. The chain uses TRBV18 and TRBJ2-1, with a possible D match to TRBD1 (6 bases). CDR3 length: 13 residues. CDR1 KGHSH and CDR2 LQKENI come from the germline V gene. Trimming shortened V by 3 bases and J by 6 bases, and 9 bases separated the two germline ends. The CDR3, as DNA: TGTGCCAGCTCACCGGGCAGGGGCAATGAGCAGTTCTTC. It translates to CASSPGRGNEQFF. The full variable domain, in which reference TRBV18 and TRBJ2-1 provide the parts outside the CDR3, is NAGVMQNPRHLVRRRGQEARLRCSPMKGHSHVYWYRQLPEEGLKFMVYLQKENIIDESGMPKERFSAEFPKEGPSILRIQQVVRGDSAAYFCASSPGRGNEQFFGPGTRLTVL.

V usage is TRBV28 and J usage is TRBJ2-3, with 9 nucleotides matching TRBD2. This CDR3 has 21 residues. V shed 4 bases, J shed 7 bases, and the junction held 27 bases outside the gene matches. The V gene's germline CDR1 is MDHEN and CDR2 SYDVKM. CDR3 sequence (DNA): TGTGCCAGCAGTTCCCTAGGTGGGCTAGCGGGATTACCAATTTTACCCTATACGCAGTATTTT. Translation: CASSSLGGLAGLPILPYTQYF.

The chain has TRBV23-1 and TRBJ2-5, with D maybe TRBD1 (6 bases). TRBV23-1 falls under the ORF class, with uncertain function. Trimming left V 0 bases short and J 2 bases short, with 19 bases between. This CDR3 region has 18 residues. CDR3 residues: CASSQSLPADRRQETQYF. The CDR3 nucleotides are TGCGCCAGCAGTCAATCCCTACCAGCGGACAGAAGACAAGAGACCCAGTACTTC.